Listed below are T cell receptor beta chains from one sample, sequenced in a study of T cell repertoires in cytomegalovirus infection. TCRdb recomputed calls from the reads with MiXCR, one row per CDR3 protein. This sample has some 350,000 distinct CDR3 sequences, with roughly 29% found just once. Antigens for these TCRs are unknown. The sequences come from cultured PBMCs, collected from culture after CMV antigen stimulation. The receptors stem from a human donor in good health (CMV status not recorded). Some clones in this sample may be carry-over from other donors' samples. Each CDR3 is given with its conserved first and last residue. A D gene is named only where the DNA matches it firmly. Clone size is shown for a subset of rows, as once, few, many or a class of expanded clone.

TRBJ1-5,TRBD1,NA,TRBV18,TGTGCCAGCTCACCACCTATCTCGACAGGGCCCCATCAGCCCCAGCATTTT,CASSPPISTGPHQPQHF
TRBJ2-5,NA,NA,TRBV7-8,TGTGCCAGCAGCTTAGTGGGGCGGGGGCCCCAAGAGACCCAGTACTTC,CASSLVGRGPQETQYF
TRBJ1-1,NA,few,TRBV27,TGTGCCAGCAGTACTTATCGGAACACTGAAGCTTTCTTT,CASSTYRNTEAFF
TRBJ1-5,NA,few,TRBV4-2,TGTGCCAGCAGCCACGAGGAAAATCAGCCCCAGCATTTT,CASSHEENQPQHF
TRBJ2-2,TRBD2,many,TRBV12-3/TRBV12-4,TGTGCCAGCAGCCCGAGCGGGAGGGCGGACGGGGAGCTGTTTTTT,CASSPSGRADGELFF
TRBJ2-2,TRBD1,few,TRBV6-1,TGTGCCAGCATTTCCAGGGGGTCAAACACCGGGGAGCTGTTTTTT,CASISRGSNTGELFF
TRBJ2-7,TRBD1,few,TRBV10-3,TGTGCCATCAGTCTGGACAGGGGACGAGGCGAGCAGTACTTC,CAISLDRGRGEQYF
TRBJ2-5,TRBD2,NA,TRBV3-1,TGTGCCAGCAGCCGGTCAGTCGGACTAGCGGGAACGGAGACCCAGTACTTC,CASSRSVGLAGTETQYF
TRBJ1-4,NA,few,TRBV6-5,TGTGCCAGCAGTTACACCGGGACGAATGAAAAACTGTTTTTT,CASSYTGTNEKLFF
TRBJ2-1,TRBD2,few,TRBV11-2,TGTGCCAGCAGCTTAGTTCCAGCGGGAGGGAGGTACAATGAGCAGTTCTTC,CASSLVPAGGRYNEQFF
TRBJ1-5,TRBD1,NA,TRBV4-1,TGCGCCAGCAGCCATTCGTCAGGGGGTGCCAATCAGCCCCAGCATTTT,CASSHSSGGANQPQHF
TRBJ1-2,NA,NA,TRBV10-3,TGTGCCATCAGTGAAGTACGGGGGCTAAAAGGCTACACCTTC,CAISEVRGLKGYTF
TRBJ2-7,NA,few,TRBV4-2,TGTGCCAGCAGCCAAGATCGTACGGCTACACAGAGGGCCTACGAGCAGTACTTC,CASSQDRTATQRAYEQYF
TRBJ1-1,NA,NA,TRBV7-6,TGTGCCAGCAGCTTAGGGGGGGCGCTAAAAGCTGAAGCTTTCTTT,CASSLGGALKAEAFF
TRBJ1-1,NA,many,TRBV7-3,TGTGCCAGCAGCTTAACGCAGGAGAACACTGAAGCTTTCTTT,CASSLTQENTEAFF
TRBJ1-1,NA,NA,TRBV6-5,TGTGCCAGCAGTTACTCCGCGGGGATCGGTGAAGCTTTCTTT,CASSYSAGIGEAFF
TRBJ2-3,NA,NA,TRBV7-4,TGTGCCAGCACCCGAGGGGCCGATACGCAGTATTTT,CASTRGADTQYF
TRBJ2-5,TRBD1,NA,TRBV6-6,TGTGCCAGCAGACCCCAGGGACAGCAAGAGACCCAGTACTTC,CASRPQGQQETQYF
TRBJ2-3,TRBD1,NA,TRBV19,TGTGCCAGTAGTCGACAGGGTTTGAGCACAGATACGCAGTATTTT,CASSRQGLSTDTQYF
TRBJ2-1,TRBD2,NA,TRBV30,TGTGCCTGGAGTCCACCTACTAGCGGAGACCTCAATGAGCAGTTCTTC,CAWSPPTSGDLNEQFF
TRBJ1-4,NA,few,TRBV28,TGTGCCAGCATCTCGGGAGCAACTAATGAAAAACTGTTTTTT,CASISGATNEKLFF
TRBJ2-5,NA,NA,TRBV25-1,TGTGCCAGCAGAGGGCCCTGGAACAACGGAGAGACCCAGTACTTC,CASRGPWNNGETQYF
TRBJ2-7,TRBD1,NA,TRBV25-1,TGTGCCAGCAGACAGGGGGCCGCCTACGAGCAGTACTTC,CASRQGAAYEQYF
TRBJ2-5,NA,NA,TRBV7-8,TGTGCCAGCAGCAAACGGGTGTCCGGGCAAGAGACCCAGTACTTC,CASSKRVSGQETQYF
TRBJ2-2,TRBD2,NA,TRBV7-3,TGTGCCAGCAGTCCCCGACTAGCGTTGAACACCGGGGAGCTGTTTTTT,CASSPRLALNTGELFF
TRBJ1-1,NA,few,TRBV28,TGTGCCAGCAGCTACAGGGAAGGTCGCTCTGAAGCTTTCTTT,CASSYREGRSEAFF
TRBJ1-2,TRBD1,NA,TRBV2,TGTGCCAGCAGTCAGACAGGGCCCTATGGCTACACCTTC,CASSQTGPYGYTF
TRBJ2-1,NA,NA,TRBV11-2,TGTGCCAGCAGCGAGCGGCCCCGGGCCAGGGGGTTCTTC,CASSERPRARGFF
TRBJ2-3,TRBD2,few,TRBV24-1,TGTGCCACCAGTAGAACAAACGGGACTAGTCGGACAGATACGCAGTATTTT,CATSRTNGTSRTDTQYF
TRBJ2-1,TRBD1,NA,TRBV2,TGTGCCAGCAGTGAATTTGGGACAGAGCTCGCAATTGAGCAGTTCTTC,CASSEFGTELAIEQFF
TRBJ2-1,TRBD2,many,TRBV7-6,TGTGCCAGCAGCTTACCACTAGCGGGAGGGCACCTCAATGAGCAGTTCTTC,CASSLPLAGGHLNEQFF
TRBJ2-1,TRBD2,many,TRBV7-8,TGTGCCAGCAGCTTTAGACTAGCGGGGGGGAATGAGCAGTTCTTC,CASSFRLAGGNEQFF
TRBJ2-1,TRBD2,NA,TRBV28,TGTGCCAGCGAATATAGCGGGAGGTGGGATGAGCAGTTCTTC,CASEYSGRWDEQFF
TRBJ2-7,NA,many,TRBV7-2,TGTGCCAGCAGCCGCGTCCCCTACGAGCAGTACTTC,CASSRVPYEQYF
TRBJ2-7,TRBD2,few,TRBV12-3/TRBV12-4,TGTGCCAGCAGCTGGACTAGCGGGAGTCCCCACGAGCAGTACTTC,CASSWTSGSPHEQYF
TRBJ1-2,TRBD1,NA,TRBV29-1,TGCAGCGGGGGACAGGGGGGCCCTTATGGCTACACCTTC,CSGGQGGPYGYTF
TRBJ1-2,TRBD1,once,TRBV7-8,TGTGCCAGCAGCTTACTGACAGGGGGAATAGCTAACTATGGCTACACCTTC,CASSLLTGGIANYGYTF
TRBJ2-7,NA,many,TRBV20-1,TGCAGTGCTAGAGATTTAAGAGGGTCCTCCTACGAGCAGTACTTC,CSARDLRGSSYEQYF
TRBJ1-2,NA,medium-sized,TRBV7-2,TGTGCCAGCAGCCCTTATCCGGGATATGGCTATGGCTACACCTTC,CASSPYPGYGYGYTF
TRBJ2-4,NA,NA,TRBV7-2,TGTGCCAGCAGCCAAGCGGGCGTAACTCTAGCCAAAAACATTCAGTACTTC,CASSQAGVTLAKNIQYF
TRBJ2-7,TRBD1,few,TRBV19,TGTGCCAGTAGTATGATGGCAGGGGGCCCCTACGAGCAGTACTTC,CASSMMAGGPYEQYF
TRBJ2-5,NA,few,TRBV7-9,TGTGCCAGCAGCCTAAAGGAAGTCAGGGTAGAGACCCAGTACTTC,CASSLKEVRVETQYF
TRBJ1-2,NA,NA,TRBV19,TGTGCCAGTAGTATGAGAAGGGGGAGCGATTATGGCTACACCTTC,CASSMRRGSDYGYTF
TRBJ1-1,TRBD1,few,TRBV7-2,TGTGCCAGCAGCTCGACACAGGGGAGGAACACTGAAGCTTTCTTT,CASSSTQGRNTEAFF
TRBJ2-5,NA,few,TRBV12-3/TRBV12-4,TGTGCCAGCAGTCTGGACAGTGAAGAGACCCAGTACTTC,CASSLDSEETQYF
TRBJ2-3,TRBD2,NA,TRBV27,TGTGCCAGCACGGGACTAGCGGGGCCAGATACGCAGTATTTT,CASTGLAGPDTQYF
TRBJ2-4,NA,NA,TRBV30,TGTGCCTGGAGCGACAAGCAAGGAAACATTCAGTACTTC,CAWSDKQGNIQYF
TRBJ1-1,NA,few,TRBV5-6,TGTGCCAGCAGCTCGGGGGGGCTTTACACTGAAGCTTTCTTT,CASSSGGLYTEAFF
TRBJ2-5,NA,few,TRBV4-2,TGTGCCAGCAGCCAAGAATACCCCCCTCCCACCCAGTACTTC,CASSQEYPPPTQYF
TRBJ2-7,NA,NA,TRBV7-9,TGTGCCAGCAGCTTCGGCCTTCTTGGTGGATCCTACGAGCAGTACTTC,CASSFGLLGGSYEQYF
TRBJ2-3,NA,few,TRBV20-1,TGCAGTGCTAGTACGGTAGCCGGCACAGATACGCAGTATTTT,CSASTVAGTDTQYF
TRBJ2-1,TRBD2,NA,TRBV19,TGTGCCAGTAGTATCGGCGGGACTAGCGGGGGTCGGGAGCAGTTCTTC,CASSIGGTSGGREQFF
TRBJ1-5,TRBD1,once,TRBV2,TGTGCCAGCAGCCCGGACAGGCTCAATCAGCCCCAGCATTTT,CASSPDRLNQPQHF